Below are 10 T cell receptor beta chains sequenced from a single sample in a study of vaccination and CD4 T cells after COVID-19. Their cognate antigens are unknown. Sequence data for DNA of cultured CD4+ T cells were generated by the Oncomine TCR Beta short-read assay. TCRdb fed the PCR reads into MiXCR, producing one record per CDR3 protein. Of about 17,000 distinct CDR3 sequences in the sample, around three fifths are singletons; the top ten hold approximately 12%. Specified treatment: roughly ten-day PBMC culture with coronavirus spike peptide pools or control peptides (ViraFEST assay). The sample consisted of CD4+ T cells from blood, cultured in vitro. These receptors came from a human donor who had recovered from COVID-19.

The CDR3 reads CSARNPGLAGGEPDTQYF. In nucleotides, the CDR3 is TGCAGTGCTAGAAATCCGGGACTAGCGGGCGGAGAACCAGATACGCAGTATTTT. The chain is built from TRBV20-1 and TRBJ2-3, with 12 bases that match TRBD2. The CDR3 runs to 18 residues. Per the germline V gene, CDR1 is DFQATT and CDR2 is SNEGSKA (reference sequence). V trimming: 2 bases; J trimming: 4 bases; junction bases outside the gene matches: 13.

Here the CDR3 reads CASSSSDGYTF. For the CDR3, the DNA is TGTGCCAGCAGCTCCTCTGATGGCTACACCTTC. The chain links TRBV11-1 to TRBJ1-2, with D unclear. This CDR3 region has 11 residues. V shed 4 bases and J shed 6 bases, with 6 bases lying between them. Germline V lookup: CDR1 SGHAT, CDR2 FQDESV (reference sequence).

This clonotype was counted a single time. The chain combines TRBV19 with TRBJ2-3; a weak D match, TRBD2 (5 bases). Germline V gene lookup returns CDR1 LNHDA and CDR2 SQIVND (reference sequence). With 2 bases removed from V and 1 base from J, the gap between germline ends came to 13 bases. This CDR3 contains 16 residues. CDR3 in DNA: TGTGCCAGTAGTATAACCTCGGGAATAGGCACAGATACGCAGTATTTT. Its protein product is CASSITSGIGTDTQYF. The entire variable domain, with the rest obtained from reference TRBV19 and TRBJ2-3, is as follows: DGGITQSPKYLFRKEGQNVTLSCEQNLNHDAMYWYRQDPGQGLRLIYYSQIVNDFQKGDIAEGYSVSREKKESFPLTVTSAQKNPTAFYLCASSITSGIGTDTQYFGPGTRLTVL.

The V and J genes are TRBV27 and TRBJ2-7, with TRBD2 as a possible D gene (6 bases). There are 15 residues in the CDR3. Looked up from germline, CDR1 is MNHEY and CDR2 is SMNVEV (reference sequence). Trimming pared 6 bases from V and 2 bases from J, leaving 17 bases between. The CDR3 protein is CASRLGLASTYEQYF. CDR3 bases: TGTGCCAGCAGACTGGGGCTAGCGAGCACCTACGAGCAGTACTTC.

The chain recombines TRBV6-4 with TRBJ2-1; 7 nucleotides align to TRBD1. After removal of 4 bases from V and 10 bases from J, the junction contained 7 bases not matched to a gene. The CDR3 extends over 13 amino acids. Germline lookup yields CDR1 MRHNA and CDR2 SNTAGT. CDR3 nucleotides: TGTGCCAGCAGTGGAGACAGGGATCTGGAGCAGTTCTTC. It specifies CASSGDRDLEQFF.

This clonotype is a singleton in its sample. The chain employs TRBV6-2 or TRBV6-3 and TRBJ2-4, with D unresolved. The CDR3 covers 19 residues. Trimming removed 3 bases at V and 0 bases at J, with 21 bases between. Germline CDR1 reads MNHEY; CDR2 reads SVGEGT. The CDR3 bases are TGTGCCAGCAGTTATAAGATGTCGTGGGCTAAACCAGCCAAAAACATTCAGTACTTC. Translated, it gives CASSYKMSWAKPAKNIQYF.

The rearrangement uses TRBV7-9 and TRBJ2-1, with TRBD1 as a possible D gene (6 bases). The germline V gene encodes CDR1 SEHNR and CDR2 FQNEAQ (reference sequence). This CDR3 is 16 amino acids long. Trimming took off 2 bases at V and 0 bases at J, with 11 bases between the two ends. The CDR3 DNA sequence: TGTGCCAGCAGCTTATTGCAGGGGAGCTCCTACAATGAGCAGTTCTTC. Protein: CASSLLQGSSYNEQFF.

This clonotype was found once. V gene TRBV6-1 combines with J gene TRBJ1-2; a possible D gene is TRBD1 (6 bases). The CDR3 runs 16 residues. Germline lookup yields CDR1 MNHNS and CDR2 SASEGT. The V end lost 6 bases, the J end lost 3 bases, and 20 bases lay between the germline ends. The CDR3 reads CASSPEQGITDYGYTF. DNA of the CDR3: TGTGCCAGCAGCCCCGAACAGGGAATAACCGACTATGGCTACACCTTC.

This clonotype occurred a few times. The J gene is TRBJ2-2, the V gene TRBV2, with D maybe TRBD1 (5 bases). Germline values: CDR1 SNHLY, CDR2 FYNNEI. V was pared by 5 bases and J by 4 bases, with 14 bases between. This CDR3 is built from 15 residues. CDR3 DNA sequence: TGTGCCAGCAGTTATCAGGGAAGGGGCACCGGGGAGCTGTTTTTT. Translated, it gives CASSYQGRGTGELFF. Based on the CDR3 plus reference TRBV2 and TRBJ2-2, the full variable domain is EPEVTQTPSHQVTQMGQEVILRCVPISNHLYFYWYRQILGQKVEFLVSFYNNEISEKSEIFDDQFSVERPDGSNFTLKIRSTKLEDSAMYFCASSYQGRGTGELFFGEGSRLTVL.

The rearrangement links TRBV5-4 to TRBJ2-3; weak D call: TRBD1 (6 bases). Germline V gives CDR1 SGHNT, CDR2 YYREEE (reference sequence). V lost 0 bases, J lost 0 bases, and 11 bases lay in between. The CDR3 totals 16 residues. The CDR3 loop is CASSLDREISTDTQYF. The CDR3 DNA reads as TGTGCCAGCAGCTTGGACAGGGAAATAAGCACAGATACGCAGTATTTT.